This TCR beta chain was sequenced for a study of T cells in localized non-small cell lung cancer. A word on this clone: Its target is unknown.

Study outcomes and limitations: Heterogeneity stays possible, as sequencing covered only one tumor region. Measurement of T cell clonality placed uninvolved adjacent lung highest, above the level in tumor. Detection in adjacent lung was observed for a median 57 of the top 100 tumor clones.

Produced via immunoSEQ multiplex PCR; TCRdb's table is partial and in-frame only. The top ten hold about 9% of the sample, which has about 25,000 clones, 88% seen once. The sample was peripheral blood mononuclear cells, taken before any cancer treatment. This clonotype was obtained from a woman between 40 and 69 years old with stage III lung adenocarcinoma.

The CDR3 loop reads CASIFSREADTQYF. As DNA, the CDR3 is TGTGCCAGCATCTTTTCGCGGGAGGCAGATACGCAGTATTTT. The chain is built from TRBV7-9 and TRBJ2-3, with 8 bases fitting TRBD2. Looked up from germline, CDR1 is SEHNR and CDR2 is FQNEAQ (reference sequence). The CDR3 totals 14 residues. V shed 7 bases and J 4 bases; nucleotides not matched to a gene: 7.